The sequence of this TCR beta chain was determined in a study of blood T cell repertoires in COVID-19. Study-wide context: Some COVID-19 samples were acute and others convalescent; all came from the United States, Italy and Spain.

The CDR3 extends over 15 amino acids. The V gene's germline CDR1 is LGHDT and CDR2 YNNKEL (reference sequence). Trimming removed 1 base from V and 7 bases from J; junction bases left unmatched: 9. In this sample, this clone turned up once. Original processing methods: Scientists estimated how many nucleated cells there were by amplifying reference gene primers. The repertoire was sequenced with immunoSEQ multiplex PCR; TCRdb's copy has only in-frame clones and lacks some. V, J and clone size derive from that table, while D and trimming were established from the DNA sequence. The sample consists of over 200,000 clones, about 80% of them appearing once. Enrolled during active infection, Seattle patients were then followed longitudinally.

This receptor was taken from a woman of 80 years or more with COVID-19, enrolled during active disease. This chain connects TRBV3-1 (or the pseudogene TRBV3-2) to TRBJ1-1; 7 nucleotides line up with TRBD1. Material for sequencing was peripheral blood. CDR3 loop: CASSQGGTANNEAFF. The CDR3 DNA reads as TGTGCCAGCAGCCAAGGAGGGACAGCGAATAATGAAGCTTTCTTT.